This T cell receptor beta chain was identified in a study of TIL therapy for anti-PD-1-resistant metastatic lung cancer. About the research overall: Median patient age was nearly 55, ranging about 38-75 years.

The time point was: pre-treatment sample, taken before nivolumab and TIL therapy. Most excised metastases sampled were pleural nodules or supraclavicular lymph nodes. Tumor harvest preceded PD-1/PD-L1 blockade, followed by nivolumab treatment. Enrollment ran from late 2017 to January 2020. The CDR3 has 16 amino acids. Trimming removed 2 bases from V and 3 bases from J; junction bases left unmatched: 7. The libraries were made with immunoSEQ v3. The repertoire was sequenced with immunoSEQ multiplex PCR; TCRdb's copy has only in-frame clones and lacks some. The table has under 100,000 clones, about three fifths seen once; the top ten hold 9.5% to 12%.

This material consisted of tumor tissue, taken at baseline. This sequence was found in a person aged 25 to 85 with non-small cell lung cancer. The V and J genes are TRBV5-3 and TRBJ2-1; 8 bases match TRBD1. TRBV5-3 is annotated as an ORF whose role is uncertain. The CDR3 DNA reads TGTGCCAGAAGCTTCGGAGACAGGGGAGGCTACAATGAGCAGTTCTTC. Residues: CARSFGDRGGYNEQFF.